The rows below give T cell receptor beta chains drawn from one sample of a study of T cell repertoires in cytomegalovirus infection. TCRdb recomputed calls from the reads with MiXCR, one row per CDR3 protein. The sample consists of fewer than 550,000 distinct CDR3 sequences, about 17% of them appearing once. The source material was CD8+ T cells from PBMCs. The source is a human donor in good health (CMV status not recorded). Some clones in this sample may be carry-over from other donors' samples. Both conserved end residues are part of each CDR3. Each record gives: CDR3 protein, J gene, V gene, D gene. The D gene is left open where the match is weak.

CDR3: CASSQEPGQLNTEAFF
J: TRBJ1-1
V: TRBV14
D: TRBD1

CDR3: CASNSGIVGGSEAFF
J: TRBJ1-1
V: TRBV6-5
D: .

CDR3: CASSGQKETQYF
J: TRBJ2-5
V: TRBV28
D: .

CDR3: CATSHPTVSYEQYF
J: TRBJ2-7
V: TRBV19
D: .

CDR3: CAWSVLQGKYNEQFF
J: TRBJ2-1
V: TRBV30
D: TRBD1

CDR3: CSASEGLSARNEQFF
J: TRBJ2-1
V: TRBV20-1
D: .

CDR3: CASSQVGGWGYTF
J: TRBJ1-2
V: TRBV14
D: .

CDR3: CASSPSTGTQDQPQHF
J: TRBJ1-5
V: TRBV12-3/TRBV12-4
D: .

CDR3: CASSLEGRFSGNTIYF
J: TRBJ1-3
V: TRBV11-2
D: .

CDR3: CASNTGGLLDTQYF
J: TRBJ2-3
V: TRBV6-1
D: TRBD2

CDR3: CASTTYRGRSNQPQHF
J: TRBJ1-5
V: TRBV6-6
D: TRBD1

CDR3: CASSLISGSGEQYF
J: TRBJ2-7
V: TRBV7-2
D: TRBD2

CDR3: CASSQDPGLEYSTDTQYF
J: TRBJ2-3
V: TRBV3-1
D: TRBD2

CDR3: CASSPFGQGAFPTEAFF
J: TRBJ1-1
V: TRBV4-1
D: TRBD1

CDR3: CASSGLTWGRNQPQHF
J: TRBJ1-5
V: TRBV2
D: .

CDR3: CASSLWGGGASSEQYF
J: TRBJ2-7
V: TRBV28
D: .

CDR3: CASSVTGKHYGYTF
J: TRBJ1-2
V: TRBV25-1
D: .

CDR3: CSAQTGVDSPLHF
J: TRBJ1-6
V: TRBV20-1
D: TRBD1

CDR3: CASIQNENSPYEQYF
J: TRBJ2-7
V: TRBV4-2
D: .

CDR3: CASSEQGTGRTGELFF
J: TRBJ2-2
V: TRBV6-1
D: TRBD1

CDR3: CASSLKTVYMNTEAFF
J: TRBJ1-1
V: TRBV7-8
D: .

CDR3: CASSQDGAGVYEQYF
J: TRBJ2-7
V: TRBV4-2
D: TRBD2

CDR3: CASSQGGGIQETQYF
J: TRBJ2-5
V: TRBV4-1
D: TRBD2

CDR3: CAISESDLNTEAFF
J: TRBJ1-1
V: TRBV10-3
D: .

CDR3: CASSSYFDSASTDTQYF
J: TRBJ2-3
V: TRBV13
D: .

CDR3: CASSLVYVGANVLTF
J: TRBJ2-6
V: TRBV11-2
D: .

CDR3: CASSYSRGNVAYEQYF
J: TRBJ2-7
V: TRBV6-5
D: .

CDR3: CASSVGDREAETQYF
J: TRBJ2-5
V: TRBV9
D: TRBD2

CDR3: CASSGQTGELFF
J: TRBJ2-2
V: TRBV5-1
D: .

CDR3: CASSIGGAGTEAFF
J: TRBJ1-1
V: TRBV19
D: .

CDR3: CASSLVGYVDGYTF
J: TRBJ1-2
V: TRBV5-4
D: .

CDR3: CASSLGLAGRRNEQYF
J: TRBJ2-7
V: TRBV11-2
D: TRBD2

CDR3: CASSQGAQGAVGELFF
J: TRBJ2-2
V: TRBV4-1
D: TRBD1

CDR3: CASSLDDYNQPQHF
J: TRBJ1-5
V: TRBV11-2
D: .

CDR3: CSAPGLAGVREQYF
J: TRBJ2-7
V: TRBV20-1
D: TRBD2

CDR3: CASSQNRGYGYEQYF
J: TRBJ2-7
V: TRBV4-1
D: .

CDR3: CASARGLAGESGSYEQYF
J: TRBJ2-7
V: TRBV6-1
D: TRBD2

CDR3: CASRPGPPGSNQPQHF
J: TRBJ1-5
V: TRBV19
D: .

CDR3: CASSQGARSYGYTF
J: TRBJ1-2
V: TRBV6-5
D: TRBD1

CDR3: CASSLYREHNEKLFF
J: TRBJ1-4
V: TRBV28
D: .

CDR3: CASSEDRAWSDEKLFF
J: TRBJ1-4
V: TRBV2
D: TRBD1

CDR3: CASSYSFDRTGELFF
J: TRBJ2-2
V: TRBV6-5
D: .

CDR3: CASSFQNRGSDF
J: TRBJ2-5
V: TRBV7-9
D: TRBD1

CDR3: CASSTGIYGYTF
J: TRBJ1-2
V: TRBV10-2
D: .

CDR3: CASSPPSQDTQYF
J: TRBJ2-3
V: TRBV7-3
D: .

CDR3: CAISESMGAAQYNEQFF
J: TRBJ2-1
V: TRBV10-3
D: .

CDR3: CASRLDRGRRGGPLTDTQYF
J: TRBJ2-3
V: TRBV27
D: TRBD1

CDR3: CASALLAGDGKLFF
J: TRBJ1-4
V: TRBV27
D: .